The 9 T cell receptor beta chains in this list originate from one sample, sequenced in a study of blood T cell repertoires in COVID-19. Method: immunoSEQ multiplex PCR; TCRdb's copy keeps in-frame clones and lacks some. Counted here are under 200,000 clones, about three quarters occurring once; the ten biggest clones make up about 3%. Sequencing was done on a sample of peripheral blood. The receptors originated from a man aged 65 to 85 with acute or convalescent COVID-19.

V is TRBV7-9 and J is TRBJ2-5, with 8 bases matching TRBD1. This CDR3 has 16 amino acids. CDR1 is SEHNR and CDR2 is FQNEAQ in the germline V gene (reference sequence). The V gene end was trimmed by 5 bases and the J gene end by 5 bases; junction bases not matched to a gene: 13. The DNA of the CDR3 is TGTGCCAGCAGCCCTAACCGCAGGGGGCCGGGGGAGACCCAGTACTTC. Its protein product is CASSPNRRGPGETQYF.

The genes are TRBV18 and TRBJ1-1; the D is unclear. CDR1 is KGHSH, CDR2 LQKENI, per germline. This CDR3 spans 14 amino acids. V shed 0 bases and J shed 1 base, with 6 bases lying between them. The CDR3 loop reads CASSPPLGNTEAFF. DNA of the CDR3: TGTGCCAGCTCACCACCCCTCGGGAACACTGAAGCTTTCTTT. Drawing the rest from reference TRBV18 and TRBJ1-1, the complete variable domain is NAGVMQNPRHLVRRRGQEARLRCSPMKGHSHVYWYRQLPEEGLKFMVYLQKENIIDESGMPKERFSAEFPKEGPSILRIQQVVRGDSAAYFCASSPPLGNTEAFFGQGTRLTVV.

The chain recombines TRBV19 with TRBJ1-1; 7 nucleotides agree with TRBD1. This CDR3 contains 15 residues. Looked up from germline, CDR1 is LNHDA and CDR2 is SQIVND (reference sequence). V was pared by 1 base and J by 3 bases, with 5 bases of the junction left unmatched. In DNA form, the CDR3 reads TGTGCCAGTAGTATAGTGGGACAGAGATACACTGAAGCTTTCTTT. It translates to CASSIVGQRYTEAFF.

The CDR3 DNA sequence: TGTGCCAGTAGTAGGGCAGCGGGACACCCGAACACTGAAGCTTTCTTT. Its protein product is CASSRAAGHPNTEAFF. The chain combines TRBV19 with TRBJ1-1; tentatively, D is TRBD1 (6 bases). The ends were cut back, 4 bases at V and 1 base at J, with 16 bases in the middle. From germline, CDR1 is LNHDA and CDR2 SQIVND (reference sequence). This CDR3 has 16 residues.

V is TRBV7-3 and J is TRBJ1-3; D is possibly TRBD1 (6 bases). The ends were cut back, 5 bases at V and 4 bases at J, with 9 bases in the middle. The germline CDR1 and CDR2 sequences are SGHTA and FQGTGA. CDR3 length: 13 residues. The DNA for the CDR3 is TGTGCCAGCAGCATACAGGGAGGAAACACCATATATTTT. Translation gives CASSIQGGNTIYF. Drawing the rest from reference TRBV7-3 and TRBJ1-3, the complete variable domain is GAGVSQTPSNKVTEKGKYVELRCDPISGHTALYWYRQSLGQGPEFLIYFQGTGAADDSGLPNDRFFAVRPEGSVSTLKIQRTERGDSAVYLCASSIQGGNTIYFGEGSWLTVV.

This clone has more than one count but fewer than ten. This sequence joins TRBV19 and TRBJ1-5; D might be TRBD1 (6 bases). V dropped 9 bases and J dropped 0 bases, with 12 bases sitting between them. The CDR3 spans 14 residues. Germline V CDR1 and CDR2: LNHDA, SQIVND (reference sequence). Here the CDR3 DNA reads TGTGCCAGCAGTCAGGGGAATAGCAATCAGCCCCAGCATTTT. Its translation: CASSQGNSNQPQHF.

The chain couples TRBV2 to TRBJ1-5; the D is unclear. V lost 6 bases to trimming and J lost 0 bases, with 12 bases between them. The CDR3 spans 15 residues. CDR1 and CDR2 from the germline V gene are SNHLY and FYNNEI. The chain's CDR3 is CASSRAAASNQPQHF. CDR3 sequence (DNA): TGTGCCAGCAGCCGGGCAGCGGCTAGCAATCAGCCCCAGCATTTT.

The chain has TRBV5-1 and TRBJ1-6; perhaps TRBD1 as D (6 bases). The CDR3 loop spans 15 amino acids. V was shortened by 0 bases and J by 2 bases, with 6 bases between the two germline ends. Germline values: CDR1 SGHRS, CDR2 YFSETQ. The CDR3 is CASSLAGAYNSPLHF. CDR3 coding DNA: TGCGCCAGCAGCTTGGCAGGGGCCTATAATTCACCCCTCCACTTT. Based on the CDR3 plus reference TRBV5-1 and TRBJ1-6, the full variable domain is KAGVTQTPRYLIKTRGQQVTLSCSPISGHRSVSWYQQTPGQGLQFLFEYFSETQRNKGNFPGRFSGRQFSNSRSEMNVSTLELGDSALYLCASSLAGAYNSPLHFGNGTRLTVT.

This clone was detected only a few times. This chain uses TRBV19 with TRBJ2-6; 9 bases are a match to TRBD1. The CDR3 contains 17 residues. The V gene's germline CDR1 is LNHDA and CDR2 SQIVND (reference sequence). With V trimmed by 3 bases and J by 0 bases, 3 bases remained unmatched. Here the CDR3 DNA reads TGTGCCAGTAGTATCGGGACAGGGCTCTCTGGGGCCAACGTCCTGACTTTC. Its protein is CASSIGTGLSGANVLTF.